Below are 30 T cell receptor beta chains sequenced from a single sample in a study of cytomegalovirus exposure and HLA in healthy donors. PCR used 60 Vbeta primers and 13 Jbeta primers. The assay was immunoSEQ multiplex PCR, and TCRdb's table has in-frame clones only and misses some. Of 90,000 to 140,000 clones listed, about 78% are singletons. The sequencing input was PBMCs. Source of these receptors: a man aged 25 to 45 in good health and CMV-seronegative.

The chain couples TRBV5-4 to TRBJ2-5; 7 bases agree with TRBD2. The length of the CDR3 is 15 residues. V lost 4 bases to trimming and J lost 3 bases; unmatched junction nucleotides: 9. Germline assignment: CDR1 SGHNT and CDR2 YYREEE (reference sequence). As DNA, the CDR3 is TGTGCCAGCAGCCCTCGTTGGGGGGGGAAAGAGACCCAGTACTTC. Protein sequence: CASSPRWGGKETQYF.

This chain joins TRBV2 and TRBJ2-7; 8 bases map to TRBD2. This CDR3 is built from 14 residues. CDR1 is SNHLY, CDR2 FYNNEI, per germline. With 4 bases clipped from V and 4 bases from J, the junction kept 6 bases outside the gene matches. The CDR3 DNA is TGTGCCAGCAGTGGGATCGGGAGGGTGTACGAGCAGTACTTC. Encoded protein: CASSGIGRVYEQYF.

This clone was picked up a small number of times. The chain uses TRBV19 and TRBJ2-1; no definite D call. The germline V gene encodes CDR1 LNHDA and CDR2 SQIVND (reference sequence). The CDR3 is 13 amino acids. V was cut by 0 bases and J by 7 bases, with 7 bases left in between. The CDR3 DNA reads TGTGCCAGTAGTATAGATACACAGAATGAGCAGTTCTTC. This translates into CASSIDTQNEQFF.

This clone was counted between two and nine times. The chain joins TRBV10-2 to TRBJ2-1; D unresolved. Deletions cut 1 base from V and 4 bases from J, with 5 bases between. This CDR3 has 13 amino acids. Germline V gene sequence: CDR1 WSHSY, CDR2 SAAADI. CDR3 bases: TGCGCCAGCAGTGAGTGGCGGTACAATGAGCAGTTCTTC. Protein product: CASSEWRYNEQFF.

V usage is TRBV30 and J usage is TRBJ2-5, with D maybe TRBD1 (6 bases). The ends were cut back, 4 bases at V and 5 bases at J, with 14 bases in the middle. The CDR3 is made up of 13 amino acids. Germline V CDR1 and CDR2: GTSNPN, SVGIG (reference sequence). CDR3 loop: CAWTQGFGETQYF. CDR3 nucleotide sequence: TGTGCCTGGACACAGGGATTTGGGGAGACCCAGTACTTC.

J is TRBJ1-2 and V is TRBV5-6; the match to TRBD1 covers 7 bases. Trimming cost V 4 bases and J 1 base; bases outside gene matches: 1. From germline, CDR1 is SGHDT and CDR2 YYEEEE. The CDR3 runs 13 residues. The CDR3 DNA follows: TGTGCCAGCAGCACAGGGGATAACTATGGCTACACCTTC. Protein: CASSTGDNYGYTF.

This chain uses TRBV6-5 with TRBJ1-2; no clear D. Deletions cut 0 bases from V and 5 bases from J, with 10 bases between. The germline CDR1 and CDR2 sequences are MNHEY and SVGAGI. The CDR3 totals 14 residues. The CDR3 sequence is CASSYSSPVYGYTF. The CDR3 nucleotides read TGTGCCAGCAGTTACTCGAGCCCCGTGTATGGCTACACCTTC.

The gene calls are TRBV7-2 and TRBJ1-1; 9 bases fit TRBD1. CDR1 is SGHTA, CDR2 FQGNSA, per germline. J was trimmed by 4 bases and V by 5 bases; bases with no gene match: 5. The CDR3 has 14 amino acids. CDR3 coding DNA: TGTGCCAGCAGCCAACGACAGGGGGGCACTGAAGCTTTCTTT. Amino acids: CASSQRQGGTEAFF.

The chain employs TRBV28 and TRBJ2-7, with TRBD1 as a possible D gene (6 bases). Germline CDR1 and CDR2: MDHEN and SYDVKM. V lost 6 bases to trimming and J lost 0 bases, with 18 bases between them. This CDR3 has 16 amino acids. This CDR3 reads CASSFTGLVISYEQYF. CDR3 nucleotide sequence: TGTGCCAGCAGCTTCACAGGGCTAGTCATCTCCTACGAGCAGTACTTC.

This chain joins TRBV13 and TRBJ2-7, with 10 nucleotides matching TRBD1. The CDR3 consists of 14 residues. Trimming took 0 bases from V and 6 from J; bases not matched to a gene: 2. The germline V gene has CDR1 PRHDT and CDR2 FYEKMQ (reference sequence). The CDR3 region is CASSLGTGGAEQYF. The CDR3 DNA follows: TGTGCCAGCAGCTTAGGGACAGGGGGCGCCGAGCAGTACTTC.

The table lists this clone with a count of one. This rearrangement joins TRBV6-6 to TRBJ1-1; D gene unclear. Trimming cost V 3 bases and J 5 bases, with 10 bases left between them. The CDR3 loop spans 13 amino acids. The V gene's germline CDR1 is MNHNY and CDR2 SVGAGI (reference sequence). CDR3 protein: CASSYRGGTEAFF. The CDR3 DNA reads TGTGCCAGCAGTTATCGGGGTGGGACTGAAGCTTTCTTT.

The chain combines TRBV27 with TRBJ2-7; D might be TRBD2 (6 bases). This CDR3 has 14 residues. The germline V gene has CDR1 MNHEY and CDR2 SMNVEV (reference sequence). Deletions cut 2 bases from V and 5 bases from J, with 13 bases between. CDR3 coding DNA: TGTGCCAGCAGTTTAATCGGGGGAAGGGACGAGCAGTACTTC. It is translated as CASSLIGGRDEQYF.

A few counts support this clone. The gene calls are TRBV6-5 and TRBJ2-5; the match to TRBD2 covers 10 bases. Germline V gene sequence: CDR1 MNHEY, CDR2 SVGAGI. After removal of 6 bases from V and 5 bases from J, the junction contained 6 bases not matched to a gene. The length of the CDR3 is 14 residues. CDR3 coding DNA: TGTGCCAGCAGCCTTCCGGGACTAGCGGAGACCCAGTACTTC. Amino acid sequence: CASSLPGLAETQYF.

The J gene is TRBJ1-6, the V gene TRBV11-2, with D possibly matching TRBD1 (5 bases). The V gene lost 5 bases and the J gene lost 9 bases, with 23 bases spanning the gap. Germline assignment: CDR1 SGHAT and CDR2 FQNNGV. The CDR3 spans 17 residues. This CDR3 reads CASSPTRGERGVSPLHF. For the CDR3, the DNA is TGTGCCAGCAGCCCGACCCGCGGGGAGAGGGGAGTTTCACCCCTCCACTTT.

V and J are TRBV19 and TRBJ1-4, with D unresolved. Germline CDR1 reads LNHDA; CDR2 reads SQIVND (reference sequence). Trimming pared 4 bases from V and 2 bases from J, leaving 8 bases between. CDR3 length: 14 residues. CDR3 loop: CASSTGFTNEKLFF. The CDR3 DNA follows: TGTGCCAGTAGTACGGGGTTTACTAATGAAAAACTGTTTTTT.

This rearrangement joins TRBV5-6 to TRBJ2-7; tentatively, D is TRBD2 (5 bases). Between the trimmed V and J ends, which lost 3 bases and 2 bases, there was a span of 12 bases. This CDR3 has 14 residues. CDR1 is SGHDT, CDR2 YYEEEE, per germline. The CDR3 region is CASSSGWRTYEQYF. CDR3 sequence (DNA): TGTGCCAGCAGCTCGGGGTGGAGGACCTACGAGCAGTACTTC. Full variable domain (remainder filled in from reference TRBV5-6 and TRBJ2-7): DAGVTQSPTHLIKTRGQQVTLRCSPKSGHDTVSWYQQALGQGPQFIFQYYEEEERQRGNFPDRFSGHQFPNYSSELNVNALLLGDSALYLCASSSGWRTYEQYFGPGTRLTVT.

V and J are TRBV5-1 and TRBJ1-1, with 9 nucleotides matching TRBD1. The length of the CDR3 is 17 residues. Losses at the gene ends were 4 bases for V and 3 bases for J; bases not matched to a gene: 13. Germline-derived CDR1 and CDR2 are SGHRS and YFSETQ. CDR3 protein: CASSLGQGRSGDTEAFF. The DNA of the CDR3 is TGCGCCAGCAGCCTCGGACAGGGGCGATCCGGGGACACTGAAGCTTTCTTT.

The chain links TRBV5-4 to TRBJ2-5; 15 bases match TRBD2. Germline CDR1 is SGHNT and CDR2 is YYREEE (reference sequence). CDR3 length: 19 amino acids. V was clipped by 0 bases and J by 4 bases; unmatched bases: 10. CDR3 loop: CASSLARGLAGGPGETQYF. In DNA form, the CDR3 reads TGTGCCAGCAGCTTGGCCCGAGGACTAGCGGGGGGGCCGGGAGAGACCCAGTACTTC.

The CDR3 DNA is TGTGCCAGCAGCCCAGGACAGGGATTGCGGAATCAGCCCCAGCATTTT. Its protein product is CASSPGQGLRNQPQHF. This sequence joins TRBV7-6 and TRBJ1-5, with 8 bases identical to TRBD1. The junction had 10 bases not matched to a gene; V was cut back by 5 bases and J by 4 bases. From germline, CDR1 is SGHVS and CDR2 FNYEAQ. The CDR3 has 16 residues. The full variable domain, in which reference TRBV7-6 and TRBJ1-5 provide the parts outside the CDR3, is GAGVSQSPRYKVTKRGQDVALRCDPISGHVSLYWYRQALGQGPEFLTYFNYEAQQDKSGLPNDRFSAERPEGSISTLTIQRTEQRDSAMYRCASSPGQGLRNQPQHFGDGTRLSIL.

The table lists this clone with a few counts. The chain is built from TRBV7-2 and TRBJ1-1, with D perhaps matching TRBD1 (6 bases). V was clipped by 1 base and J by 1 base, with 16 bases between them. There are 17 residues in the CDR3. The germline gives CDR1 SGHTA, CDR2 FQGNSA. The CDR3 spells CASSLGGHLQGNTEAFF. The CDR3 bases are TGTGCCAGCAGCTTAGGGGGCCACTTACAGGGGAACACTGAAGCTTTCTTT.

This rearrangement joins TRBV11-2 to TRBJ2-7, with D unresolved. Germline CDR1 SGHAT, CDR2 FQNNGV. CDR3 length equals 15 residues. The ends were cut back, 5 bases at V and 2 bases at J, with 16 bases in the middle. CDR3 loop: CASSLMRNLPYEQYF. Written as DNA, the CDR3 is TGTGCCAGCAGCCTTATGAGAAATTTGCCCTACGAGCAGTACTTC.

The V call is TRBV6-5, the J call TRBJ2-5; a possible D gene is TRBD2 (6 bases). Gene TRBJ2-7 matches the end of the DNA better, so the J call may be wrong. Germline V gene lookup returns CDR1 MNHEY and CDR2 SVGAGI. The CDR3 is 15 amino acids. The CDR3 region is CASSYPSGGFYEQYF. The CDR3 DNA reads TGTGCCAGCAGTTACCCGTCCGGGGGATTCTACGAGCAGTACTTC.

V gene TRBV5-1 combines with J gene TRBJ1-3; a possible D gene is TRBD1 (5 bases). V lost 4 bases, J lost 0 bases, and 23 bases lay in between. The V gene's germline CDR1 is SGHRS and CDR2 YFSETQ. The CDR3 contains 19 residues. The CDR3 sequence: CASSPRTRAELISGNTIYF. The CDR3 DNA follows: TGCGCCAGCAGCCCACGGACACGGGCGGAGTTGATCTCTGGAAACACCATATATTTT.

This clone is a singleton in its sample. The V and J genes are TRBV2 and TRBJ2-7, with TRBD1 matching 9 bases. V dropped 6 bases and J dropped 2; count of bases not matched to a gene: 8. The CDR3 is made up of 15 amino acids. Per the germline V gene, CDR1 is SNHLY and CDR2 is FYNNEI. The CDR3 region is CASRYQDRGPYEQYF. The CDR3 DNA is TGTGCCAGCAGGTACCAGGACAGGGGACCCTACGAGCAGTACTTC.

This chain uses TRBV5-6 with TRBJ2-5; a possible D gene is TRBD1 (5 bases). There are 14 residues in the CDR3. V lost 4 bases and J 7 bases, leaving 17 bases between the germline ends. CDR1 and CDR2 from the germline V gene are SGHDT and YYEEEE. This CDR3 is CASSQDKRPWTQYF. CDR3 bases: TGTGCCAGCAGCCAGGACAAGCGTCCGTGGACCCAGTACTTC.

The J gene is TRBJ1-1, the V gene TRBV6-6, with 7 bases identical to TRBD1. From germline, CDR1 is MNHNY and CDR2 SVGAGI (reference sequence). This CDR3 comprises 16 residues. The junction had 13 bases not matched to a gene; V was cut back by 9 bases and J by 0 bases. The CDR3 coding sequence is TGTGCCAGTCGGAAAACAGGGGCCCACATGAACACTGAAGCTTTCTTT. Translating it yields CASRKTGAHMNTEAFF.

The chain has TRBV6-5 and TRBJ2-4, with 10 bases identical to TRBD1. The CDR3 contains 15 residues. CDR1 and CDR2 (germline): MNHEY, SVGAGI. Trimming took 5 bases from V and 1 from J; bases not matched to a gene: 2. CDR3 DNA: TGTGCCAGCAGTCAGGGACAGGGGGCCAAAAACATTCAGTACTTC. Its protein is CASSQGQGAKNIQYF.

The genes are TRBV7-9 and TRBJ1-1; 7 bases map to TRBD1. The germline CDR1 and CDR2 sequences are SEHNR and FQNEAQ (reference sequence). The trim removed 3 bases at V and 2 bases at J, leaving 3 bases unmatched. The CDR3 is made up of 14 amino acids. This CDR3 is CASSFGQENTEAFF. CDR3 nucleotide sequence: TGTGCCAGCAGCTTCGGACAGGAAAACACTGAAGCTTTCTTT.

V gene TRBV4-1 combines with J gene TRBJ1-4; D not certain. Germline CDR1 reads MGHRA; CDR2 reads YSYEKL. Deletions cut 4 bases from V and 5 bases from J, with 11 bases between. The CDR3 loop spans 14 amino acids. DNA for the CDR3: TGCGCCAGCAGCCCGACGGGTCTGAATGAAAAACTGTTTTTT. It codes for CASSPTGLNEKLFF.

Only a few counts were recorded for this clone. The chain employs TRBV10-3 and TRBJ2-6, with a weak D call TRBD1 (9 bases). Trimming shortened V by 6 bases and J by 0 bases, and 21 bases separated the two germline ends. The CDR3 runs 19 residues. The germline gives CDR1 ENHRY, CDR2 SYGVKD. CDR3 protein: CAISRDRAGGSSGANVLTF. The CDR3 DNA reads TGTGCCATCAGCCGGGACAGGGCGGGGGGAAGCTCTGGGGCCAACGTCCTGACTTTC.